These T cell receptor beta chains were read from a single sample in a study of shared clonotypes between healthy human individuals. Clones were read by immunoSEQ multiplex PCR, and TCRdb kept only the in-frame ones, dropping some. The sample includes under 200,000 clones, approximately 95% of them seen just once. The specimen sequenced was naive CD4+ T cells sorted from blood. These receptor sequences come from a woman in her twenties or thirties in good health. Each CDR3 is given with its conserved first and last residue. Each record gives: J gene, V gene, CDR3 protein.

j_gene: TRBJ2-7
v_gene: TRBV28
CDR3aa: CASSLPPGGSNYEQYF

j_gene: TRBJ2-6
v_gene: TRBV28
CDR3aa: CASAGRGLSGANVLTF

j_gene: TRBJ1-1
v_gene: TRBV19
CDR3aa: CASSTGTGGYTEAFF

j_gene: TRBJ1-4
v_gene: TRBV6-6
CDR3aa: CASSRQTHNEKLFF

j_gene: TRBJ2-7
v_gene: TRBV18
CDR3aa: CASSPPTGEGPYEQYF

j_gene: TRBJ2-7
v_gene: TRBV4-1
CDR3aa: CASSQDYGGRVQDF

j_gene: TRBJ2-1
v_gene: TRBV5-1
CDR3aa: CASRSQGPYNEQFF

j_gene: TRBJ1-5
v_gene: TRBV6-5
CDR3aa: CASRPDRASNQPQHF

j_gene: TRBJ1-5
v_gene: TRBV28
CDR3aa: CASSPHSTPPAQHF

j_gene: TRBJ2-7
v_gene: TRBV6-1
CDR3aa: CASSVDPGSYEQYF

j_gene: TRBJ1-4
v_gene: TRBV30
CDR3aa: CAWRAVLGEKLFF

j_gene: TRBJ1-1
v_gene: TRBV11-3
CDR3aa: CASSMQRTEAFF

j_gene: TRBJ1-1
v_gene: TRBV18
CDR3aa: CASSPLEWRNTEAFF

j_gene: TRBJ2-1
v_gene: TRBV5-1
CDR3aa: CASSLGASSYNEQFF

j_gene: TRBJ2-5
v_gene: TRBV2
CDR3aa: CASGEGQVRGETQYF

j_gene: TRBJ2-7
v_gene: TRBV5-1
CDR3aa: CASSLGRTSGSYPPYEQYF

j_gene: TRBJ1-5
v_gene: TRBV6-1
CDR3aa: CASSGRGSSNQPQHF

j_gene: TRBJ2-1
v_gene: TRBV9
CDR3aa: CASSVGSGAGNEQFF

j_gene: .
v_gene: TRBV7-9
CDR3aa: CASRGGVGQGSGELFF

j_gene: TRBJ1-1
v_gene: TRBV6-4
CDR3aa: CASSEYYTRGLNTEAFF

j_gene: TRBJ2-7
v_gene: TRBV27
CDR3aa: CASSFRTGVTYEQYF

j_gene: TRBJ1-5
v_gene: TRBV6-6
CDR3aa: CASSYGRGPNQPQHF